These T cell receptor beta chains were read from a single sample in a study of T cells in Graves' hyperthyroidism and ophthalmopathy. TCRdb processed the multiplex PCR reads anew with MiXCR; each CDR3 protein has one entry. Here the sample spans about 720,000 distinct CDR3 sequences, about 19% being singletons. The sample consisted of blood. These receptors originate from a woman between 50 and 59 years old with Graves' hyperthyroidism that later progressed to Graves' ophthalmopathy. Each CDR3 is given with its conserved first and last residue. The order of the fields is J gene, clone size, D gene, V gene, CDR3 DNA, CDR3 protein. The D gene is left open where the match is weak. A row's size may be missing; if present it is once, few, many or a size class.

j_gene: TRBJ1-6; abundance: NA; d_gene: NA; v_gene: TRBV7-9; CDR3nt: TGTGCCAGCAGCCCAAATACCGGGACCGGAGATTCACCCCTCCACTTT; CDR3aa: CASSPNTGTGDSPLHF
j_gene: TRBJ1-4; abundance: few; d_gene: NA; v_gene: TRBV12-3/TRBV12-4; CDR3nt: TGTGCCAGCAGTTTAGTCGCGAGGGATGAAAAACTGTTTTTT; CDR3aa: CASSLVARDEKLFF
j_gene: TRBJ2-1; abundance: NA; d_gene: TRBD1; v_gene: TRBV12-3/TRBV12-4; CDR3nt: TGTGCCCAGCGGCGCAGGGGGACCTACAATGAGCAGTTCTTC; CDR3aa: CAQRRRGTYNEQFF
j_gene: TRBJ2-3; abundance: many; d_gene: NA; v_gene: TRBV11-2; CDR3nt: TGTGCCAGCAGCACCTTAGGGGGGACTAGCACAGATACGCAGTATTTT; CDR3aa: CASSTLGGTSTDTQYF
j_gene: TRBJ1-2; abundance: NA; d_gene: TRBD1; v_gene: TRBV5-1; CDR3nt: TGCGCCAGCAGCCCCGGGACAGGGATTTCTAACTATGGCTACACCTTC; CDR3aa: CASSPGTGISNYGYTF
j_gene: TRBJ1-4; abundance: NA; d_gene: TRBD1; v_gene: TRBV30; CDR3nt: TGTGCCTGGAGCGAGTGGACAGGGACTAATGAAAAACTGTTTTTT; CDR3aa: CAWSEWTGTNEKLFF
j_gene: TRBJ2-3; abundance: many; d_gene: TRBD1; v_gene: TRBV12-3/TRBV12-4; CDR3nt: TGTGCCAGCAGTAGGACAGGGGACACAGATACGCAGTATTTT; CDR3aa: CASSRTGDTDTQYF
j_gene: TRBJ2-5; abundance: many; d_gene: NA; v_gene: TRBV11-2; CDR3nt: TGTGCCAGCAGCTTAGGGGCCAGGCCGGAGACCCAGTACTTC; CDR3aa: CASSLGARPETQYF
j_gene: TRBJ1-2; abundance: many; d_gene: NA; v_gene: TRBV20-1; CDR3nt: TGCAGTGCTAGCCCCGAGAGGGCGTTAGATGGCTACACCTTC; CDR3aa: CSASPERALDGYTF
j_gene: TRBJ1-1; abundance: NA; d_gene: NA; v_gene: TRBV19; CDR3nt: TGTGCCAGTAGTATACAGCCAGGGAGAAGAAACACTGAAGCTTCCTTT; CDR3aa: CASSIQPGRRNTEASF
j_gene: TRBJ1-6; abundance: few; d_gene: TRBD1; v_gene: TRBV6-4; CDR3nt: TGTGCCAGCAGCGATCGGACAGGGTCTGGTTCACCCCTCCACTTT; CDR3aa: CASSDRTGSGSPLHF